This is a list of T cell receptor beta chains from one sample in a study of cytomegalovirus exposure and HLA in healthy donors. Sequencing used immunoSEQ multiplex PCR; TCRdb keeps in-frame clones, though not all of them. The sample shows under 200,000 clones, 75% to 90% of them seen only once. Sample: PBMCs. These receptors all come from a human donor in good health. The CDR3 runs from the conserved cysteine through the conserved F or W. D genes are given only for firm matches. Rows may omit the clone size; those that give it use once, few, many or a size class.

size | J | V | D | DNA | CDR3
. | TRBJ2-7 | TRBV10-2 | . | TGCGCCAGCAGTGACTACCGGACAAAGGCCTACGAGCAGTACTTC | CASSDYRTKAYEQYF
few | TRBJ1-2 | TRBV19 | TRBD1 | TGTGCCAGTCGAATCTGGGCCAAAAAGGACAGGGGAAGGAATGGCTACACCTTC | CASRIWAKKDRGRNGYTF
. | TRBJ1-2 | TRBV4-2 | . | TGTGCCAGCAGCCCCGATTCCGGTGGCTACACCTTC | CASSPDSGGYTF
. | TRBJ2-7 | TRBV2 | TRBD2 | TGTGCCACAACGGGAGGGGGGGAGACCGCCTACGAGCAGTACTTC | CATTGGGETAYEQYF
. | TRBJ2-1 | TRBV25-1 | TRBD2 | TGTGCCAGCAGGGTTAGCGGGGGGGCAAGAGAGCAGTTCTTC | CASRVSGGAREQFF
. | TRBJ1-2 | TRBV7-2 | TRBD1 | TGTGCCAGCAGCCTGGGACAGGGAGGACGGGAGGGCTACACCTTC | CASSLGQGGREGYTF
few | TRBJ2-7 | TRBV6-1 | TRBD1 | TGTGCCAGCAGTGCGGGACAGACTCTAACCTACGAGCAGTACTTC | CASSAGQTLTYEQYF
. | TRBJ1-2 | TRBV6-5 | . | TGTGCCAGCAGTTACTCTGGAGAGGGCGCCTATGGCTACACCTTC | CASSYSGEGAYGYTF
. | TRBJ1-1 | TRBV6-5 | . | TGTGCCAGCAGGGGGGCGGGTGAGAACACTGAAGCTTTCTTT | CASRGAGENTEAFF
. | TRBJ2-2 | TRBV5-1 | TRBD1 | TGCGCCAGCAGCTCGTACATATTACAGGGGATAGCCGGGGAGCTGTTTTTT | CASSSYILQGIAGELFF
. | TRBJ2-3 | TRBV7-2 | TRBD2 | TGTGCCAGCAGGACCAGCGGGGTTAGCACAGATACGCAGTATTTT | CASRTSGVSTDTQYF
. | TRBJ2-7 | TRBV5-1 | TRBD2 | TGCGCCAGCAGCTTGGGTTCGGCGGGGGGTGGCGAGCAGTACTTC | CASSLGSAGGGEQYF
. | TRBJ2-1 | TRBV19 | TRBD2 | TGTGCCAGTAAGGCTAGCGGTTCCCACAATGAGCAGTTCTTC | CASKASGSHNEQFF
. | TRBJ1-3 | TRBV2 | . | TGTGCCAGCAGCGACAGAAACACCATATATTTT | CASSDRNTIYF